One and the same sample provided the 3 T cell receptor beta chains below, sequenced in a study of OX40 agonist ivuxolimab in advanced cancers. Assay used: immunoSEQ multiplex PCR; TCRdb lists only in-frame clones, some missing. The sample gives tens of thousands of clones, approximately 83% of which show up once; over 3% is in the top ten. The material was CD4+ or CD8+ T cells sorted from blood, obtained in a trial of the OX40 agonist ivuxolimab. These receptors all come from an adult with an advanced solid tumor such as melanoma, head and neck, liver or kidney cancer.

V usage is TRBV9 and J usage is TRBJ2-5, with D perhaps matching TRBD1 (6 bases). The CDR3 is made up of 14 amino acids. Deletions cut 3 bases from V and 3 bases from J, with 12 bases between. Germline V CDR1 and CDR2: SGDLS, YYNGEE. The CDR3 reads CASSAGRGKETQYF. CDR3 bases: TGTGCCAGCAGCGCCGGAAGGGGGAAAGAGACCCAGTACTTC.

The chain couples TRBV30 to TRBJ2-6; a weak D match, TRBD1 (5 bases). This CDR3 is 14 amino acids long. CDR1 and CDR2 from the germline V gene are GTSNPN and SVGIG (reference sequence). V was pared by 7 bases and J by 3 bases, with 13 bases between. The CDR3 sequence is CASATGDGANVLTF. CDR3 coding DNA: TGTGCCTCTGCAACAGGCGATGGGGCCAACGTCCTGACTTTC.

V is TRBV28 and J is TRBJ2-1; maybe TRBD1 (5 bases). This CDR3 has 11 amino acids. V was shortened by 10 bases and J by 4 bases, with 8 bases between the two germline ends. Germline V gene data show CDR1 as MDHEN and CDR2 as SYDVKM. The DNA for the CDR3 is TGTGCCACCCGACAGTACAATGAGCAGTTCTTC. It specifies CATRQYNEQFF.